This TCR beta chain was obtained from a study of CD8 T cells in Susac syndrome. Overall study context: Of the sequenced Susac syndrome patients, more than five had active disease and about 8 were in remission.

RNA amounts of about 0.5 to 1 ug underwent reverse transcription with random hexamers. In TCRdb, the immunoSEQ multiplex PCR reads were re-called with MiXCR into one record per CDR3 protein. Among roughly 110,000 distinct CDR3 sequences, approximately 95% were seen once, and the ten largest hold 0.41%. Sequencing of TCR beta covered CD8+ and CD4+ T cells obtained from blood. TEMRA cells were FACS-enriched, and CD8+ and CD4+ T cells were isolated negatively. With regard to this clonotype: Its antigen is unidentified.

Overall study results and limits: Clonal expansion was present among Susac CD8+ cells. This expansion reached its peak in TEMRA cells and in active patients.

The sequence was collected from a human donor with Susac syndrome. Material for sequencing was CD8+ T cells from PBMCs.

CDR3 nucleotide sequence: TGTGCCAGCAGTGGCGATCGGGGGGACAGTGACCAGCCCCAGCATTTT. Encoded protein: CASSGDRGDSDQPQHF. V and J are TRBV2 and TRBJ1-5; 7 bases align to TRBD1. The CDR3 sequence is 16 residues long. Germline lookup yields CDR1 SNHLY and CDR2 FYNNEI. J was trimmed by 7 bases and V by 4 bases; bases with no gene match: 13.